Sequencing of this T cell receptor beta chain was carried out in a study of blood T cell repertoires in COVID-19 (dated by TCRdb to 2018 to 2021). Study-level background: Samples from collaborators originated in the United States, Italy and Spain and spanned both the acute and convalescent phases of COVID-19. A freely available public database, intended as a resource for researchers studying the immune response to SARS-CoV-2, is where the repertoires were released. A de-identified subject ID, COVID-19 status, age in years and sex were almost always included in the sample metadata. The material from the prospective study consisted of cDNA or gDNA derived from T cells, B-cell-depleted T cells, or PBMCs. Subjects who had been exposed to COVID-19, were actively infected with it, or had recovered from it provided the deeply sampled blood TCRbeta repertoires that made up the dataset. The samples were drawn from two sources: the first 160 participants of the ongoing ImmuneRACE study, and approximately 1,300 subjects contributed by 6 global collaborators. Where available, HLA class I and class II types were obtained from metadata supplied by the sample provider rather than from assay-based typing.

General study outcomes and caveats: How much clinical and demographic metadata was included differed by source and by participant, and the metadata was provided uncurated.

The immunoSEQ Assay, a bias-controlled multiplex PCR, was used to amplify TCRbeta CDR3 regions from genomic DNA. The source study handled its data this way. Within the assay, amplification of reference gene primers was used to estimate how many nucleated cells each sample contained. To quantify the absolute abundance of each unique TCRbeta CDR3 rearrangement, sequence reads were collapsed and filtered. Productive Simpson clonality was computed per sample as the square root of Simpson's diversity index over productive rearrangements. Drawn from immuneACCESS, this table holds only the in-frame rearrangements with V and J called that TCRdb kept. Clones are partly lost; checked studies trace under half to an unresolved V gene and leave the rest unexplained. V and J calls and clone size come straight from that table; D and trimming were deduced from the DNA. Within this sample are 340,000 or so clones, with 80% to 90% of them counted one time only. Around 4% of the sample comes from the top ten.

Notes on this clone: The antigen it binds to is not known. The junction departs from germline at one end; a sequencing error may be responsible.

The CDR3 runs 9 amino acids, cysteine and phenylalanine included. Only CDR3 DNA remains: 27 bases, in frame from the first base. From a lookup of the germline V gene, CDR1 and CDR2 are SGHTA and FQGNSA. Enrolling through a virtual design, the prospective study's participants ranged in age from roughly 18 to 89 years and lived across some 22 United States geographic areas. In the prospective study, cohorts were assigned on the basis of participant-reported clinical history obtained from a screening survey and a study questionnaire. In the prospective study, mobile phlebotomists collected whole blood, serum and a nasopharyngeal or oropharyngeal swab from each participant. Participants in the prospective study had the option to provide additional blood draws and questionnaires over a roughly 2-month period. Before DNA extraction, blood samples from the prospective study were shipped at room temperature or frozen.

This sequence uses TRBV7-2 and TRBJ1-1; 6 matching bases give a weak D call of TRBD1. The sequenced sample consisted of PBMCs or T cells enriched from blood (not recorded which). The TCR was taken from a woman in her thirties or forties with acute COVID-19. The DNA reads TGTGCCAGCAGGCCGGGACAAGGGTTT. This yields the protein CASRPGQGF. The entire variable domain, with the stretches around the CDR3 drawn from the reference TRBV7-2 and TRBJ1-1 proteins, is GAGVSQSPSNKVTEKGKDVELRCDPISGHTALYWYRQSLGQGLEFLIYFQGNSAPDKSGLPSDRFSAERTGGSVSTLTIQRTQQEDSAVYLCASRPGQGFGQGTRLTVV.